This T cell receptor (beta chain) emerged from a study of identical twins. TCRdb reanalysed the 5' RACE reads using MiXCR and keeps one entry per CDR3 protein. This table has roughly 250,000 distinct CDR3 sequences, 11% to 15% appearing once. In its sample, this clonotype was seen a few times. The specimen was memory (CD45RO+) T cells sorted from blood. The TCR originated in a woman aged 18 to 35 in good health.

Written as DNA, the CDR3 is TGTGCCAGCAGCTTGGCCGGGAACAGGGGGGAGACCCAGTACTTC. It specifies CASSLAGNRGETQYF. The chain is built from TRBV5-8 and TRBJ2-5, with 8 bases identical to TRBD1. The CDR3 length is 15 residues. Germline V CDR1 and CDR2: SGHTS, YDEGEE. J was trimmed by 5 bases and V by 0 bases; bases with no gene match: 6.